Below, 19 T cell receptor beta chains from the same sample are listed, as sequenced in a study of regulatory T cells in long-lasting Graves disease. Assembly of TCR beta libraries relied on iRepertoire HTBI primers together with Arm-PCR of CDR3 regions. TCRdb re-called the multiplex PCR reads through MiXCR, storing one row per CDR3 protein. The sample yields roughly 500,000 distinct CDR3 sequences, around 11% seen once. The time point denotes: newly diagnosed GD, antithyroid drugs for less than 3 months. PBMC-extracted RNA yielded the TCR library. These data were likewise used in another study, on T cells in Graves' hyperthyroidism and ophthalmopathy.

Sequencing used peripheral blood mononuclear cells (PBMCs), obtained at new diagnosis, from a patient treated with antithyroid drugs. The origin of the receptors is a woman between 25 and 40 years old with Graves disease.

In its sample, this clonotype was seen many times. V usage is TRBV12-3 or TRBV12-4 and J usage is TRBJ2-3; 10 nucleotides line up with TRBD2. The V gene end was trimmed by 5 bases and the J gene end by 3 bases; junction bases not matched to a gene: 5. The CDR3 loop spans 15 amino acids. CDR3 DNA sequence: TGTGCCAGCAGTGTCATTAGCGGGAGGACAGATACGCAGTATTTT. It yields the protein CASSVISGRTDTQYF.

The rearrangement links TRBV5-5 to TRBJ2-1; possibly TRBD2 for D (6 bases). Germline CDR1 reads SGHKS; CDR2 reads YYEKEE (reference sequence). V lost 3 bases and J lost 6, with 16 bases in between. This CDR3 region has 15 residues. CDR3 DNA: TGTGCCAGCAGCTACGTAGTCGGGGGAACCAATGAGCAGTTCTTC. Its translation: CASSYVVGGTNEQFF.

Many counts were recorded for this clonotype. CDR3 loop: CASSRTTYQETVNTEAFF. CDR3 DNA: TGTGCCAGCAGCCGAACCACTTACCAGGAGACAGTGAACACTGAAGCTTTCTTT. The chain uses TRBV7-9 and TRBJ1-1; D is perhaps TRBD1 (5 bases). The CDR3 runs 18 residues. Between the trimmed V and J ends, which lost 5 bases and 0 bases, there was a span of 22 bases. Germline V gene data show CDR1 as SEHNR and CDR2 as FQNEAQ (reference sequence).

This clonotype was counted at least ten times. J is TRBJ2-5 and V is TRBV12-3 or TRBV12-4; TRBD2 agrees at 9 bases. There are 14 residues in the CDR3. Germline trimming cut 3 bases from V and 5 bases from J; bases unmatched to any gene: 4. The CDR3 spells CASSLLAGRETQYF. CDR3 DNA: TGTGCCAGCAGTTTGCTAGCGGGACGGGAGACCCAGTACTTC.

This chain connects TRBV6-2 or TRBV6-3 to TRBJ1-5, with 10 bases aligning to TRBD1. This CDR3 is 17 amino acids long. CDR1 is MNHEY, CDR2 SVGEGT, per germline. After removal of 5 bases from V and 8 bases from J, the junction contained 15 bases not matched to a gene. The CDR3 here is CASSAIGTGVLREPQHF. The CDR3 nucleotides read TGTGCCAGCAGTGCCATCGGGACAGGGGTTCTCCGGGAGCCCCAGCATTTT.

CDR3 sequence (DNA): TGTGCCAGCAGCTTGGCCCCGGACGGGTCCCAGCATTTT. Its translation is CASSLAPDGSQHF. The rearrangement uses TRBV7-9 and TRBJ1-5; D is unresolved. The V end was cut by 3 bases, the J end by 11 bases, with 14 bases between. Germline V gene data show CDR1 as SEHNR and CDR2 as FQNEAQ (reference sequence). The CDR3 covers 13 residues.

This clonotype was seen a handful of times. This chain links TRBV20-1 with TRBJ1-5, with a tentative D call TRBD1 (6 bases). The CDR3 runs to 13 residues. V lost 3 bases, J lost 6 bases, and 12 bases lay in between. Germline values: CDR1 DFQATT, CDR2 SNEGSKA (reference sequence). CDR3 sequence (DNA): TGCAGTGCTAGTCTACAGGGAGGTCAGCCCCAGCATTTT. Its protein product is CSASLQGGQPQHF.

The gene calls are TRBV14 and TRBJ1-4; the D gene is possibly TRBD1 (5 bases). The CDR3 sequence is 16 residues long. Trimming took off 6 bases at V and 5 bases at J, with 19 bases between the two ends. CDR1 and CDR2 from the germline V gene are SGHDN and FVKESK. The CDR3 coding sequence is TGTGCCAGCAGTTCCTTAATGGGGGAGACGAATGAAAAACTGTTTTTT. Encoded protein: CASSSLMGETNEKLFF.

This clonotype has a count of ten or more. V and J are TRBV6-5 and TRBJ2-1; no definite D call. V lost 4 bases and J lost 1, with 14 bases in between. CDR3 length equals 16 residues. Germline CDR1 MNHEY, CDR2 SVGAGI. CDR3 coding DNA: TGTGCCAGCAGTTTAACGGGCGGTGGGTCCTACAATGAGCAGTTCTTC. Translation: CASSLTGGGSYNEQFF.

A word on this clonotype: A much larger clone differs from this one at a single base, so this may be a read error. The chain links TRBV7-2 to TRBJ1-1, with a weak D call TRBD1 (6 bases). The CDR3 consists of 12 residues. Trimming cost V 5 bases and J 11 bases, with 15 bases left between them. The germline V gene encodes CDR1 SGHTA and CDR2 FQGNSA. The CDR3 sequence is CASSERGDPAFF. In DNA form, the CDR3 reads TGTGCCAGCAGCGAGAGGGGGGACCCCGCTTTCTTT.

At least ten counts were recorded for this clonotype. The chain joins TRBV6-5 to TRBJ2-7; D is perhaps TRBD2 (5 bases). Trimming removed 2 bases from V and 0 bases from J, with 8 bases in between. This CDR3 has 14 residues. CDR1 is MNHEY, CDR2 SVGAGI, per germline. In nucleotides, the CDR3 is TGTGCCAGCAGTTACGACTACAGCTCCTACGAGCAGTACTTC. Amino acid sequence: CASSYDYSSYEQYF.

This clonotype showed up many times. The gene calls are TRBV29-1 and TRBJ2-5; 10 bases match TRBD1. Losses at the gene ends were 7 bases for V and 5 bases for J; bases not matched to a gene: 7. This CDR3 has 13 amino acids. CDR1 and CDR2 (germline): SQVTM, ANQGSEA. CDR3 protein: CSAGTGEGETQYF. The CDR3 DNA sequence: TGCAGCGCTGGGACAGGGGAGGGTGAGACCCAGTACTTC.

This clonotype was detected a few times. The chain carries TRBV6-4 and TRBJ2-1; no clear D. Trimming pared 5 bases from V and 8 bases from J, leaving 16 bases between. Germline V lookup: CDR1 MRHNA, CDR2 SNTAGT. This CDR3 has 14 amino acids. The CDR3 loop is CASSYFSRPHEQFF. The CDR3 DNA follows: TGTGCCAGCAGTTACTTCTCTAGGCCCCATGAGCAGTTCTTC.

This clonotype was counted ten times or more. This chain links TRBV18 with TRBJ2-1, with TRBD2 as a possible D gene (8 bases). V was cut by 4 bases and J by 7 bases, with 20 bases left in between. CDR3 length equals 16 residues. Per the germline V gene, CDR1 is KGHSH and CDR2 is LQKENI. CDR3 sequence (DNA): TGTGCCAGCTCACGATGGGACAGCGGGAGCGGAAATGAGCAGTTCTTC. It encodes CASSRWDSGSGNEQFF.

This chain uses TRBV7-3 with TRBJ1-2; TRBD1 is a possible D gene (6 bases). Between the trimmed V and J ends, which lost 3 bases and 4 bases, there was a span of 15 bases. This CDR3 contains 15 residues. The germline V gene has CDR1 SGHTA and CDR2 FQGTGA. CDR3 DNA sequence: TGTGCCAGCAGCTTTTCAAGGGGGGCGCTCTATGGCTACACCTTC. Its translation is CASSFSRGALYGYTF.

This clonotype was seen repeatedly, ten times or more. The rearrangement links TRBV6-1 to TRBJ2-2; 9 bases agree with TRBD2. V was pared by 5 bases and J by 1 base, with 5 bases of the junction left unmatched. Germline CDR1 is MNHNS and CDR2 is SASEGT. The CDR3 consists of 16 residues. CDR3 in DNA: TGTGCCAGCAGTCATCTTAGCGGGGGGAACACCGGGGAGCTGTTTTTT. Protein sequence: CASSHLSGGNTGELFF.

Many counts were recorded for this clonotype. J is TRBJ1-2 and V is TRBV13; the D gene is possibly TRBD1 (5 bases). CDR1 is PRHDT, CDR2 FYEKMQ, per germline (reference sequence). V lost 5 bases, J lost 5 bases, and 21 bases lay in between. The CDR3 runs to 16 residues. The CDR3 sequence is CASSPTPFQGKYGYTF. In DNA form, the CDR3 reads TGTGCCAGCAGCCCAACCCCCTTTCAGGGAAAATATGGCTACACCTTC. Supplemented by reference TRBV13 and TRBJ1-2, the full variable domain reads AAGVIQSPRHLIKEKRETATLKCYPIPRHDTVYWYQQGPGQDPQFLISFYEKMQSDKGSIPDRFSAQQFSDYHSELNMSSLELGDSALYFCASSPTPFQGKYGYTFGSGTRLTVV.

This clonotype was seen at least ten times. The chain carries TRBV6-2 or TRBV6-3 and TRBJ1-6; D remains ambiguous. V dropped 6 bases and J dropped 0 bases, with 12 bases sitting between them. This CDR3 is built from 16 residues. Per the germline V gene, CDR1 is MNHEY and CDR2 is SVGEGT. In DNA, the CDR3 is TGTGCCAGCAGCGCCCAAGGGAGCTCCTATAATTCACCCCTCCACTTT. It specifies CASSAQGSSYNSPLHF.

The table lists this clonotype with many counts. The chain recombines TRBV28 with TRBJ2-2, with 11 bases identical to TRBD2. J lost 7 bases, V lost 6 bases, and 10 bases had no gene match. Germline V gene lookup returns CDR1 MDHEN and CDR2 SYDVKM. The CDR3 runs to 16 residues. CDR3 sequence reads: CASSPLAGVFVGELFF. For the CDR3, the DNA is TGTGCCAGCAGCCCACTAGCGGGAGTTTTTGTCGGGGAGCTGTTTTTT.